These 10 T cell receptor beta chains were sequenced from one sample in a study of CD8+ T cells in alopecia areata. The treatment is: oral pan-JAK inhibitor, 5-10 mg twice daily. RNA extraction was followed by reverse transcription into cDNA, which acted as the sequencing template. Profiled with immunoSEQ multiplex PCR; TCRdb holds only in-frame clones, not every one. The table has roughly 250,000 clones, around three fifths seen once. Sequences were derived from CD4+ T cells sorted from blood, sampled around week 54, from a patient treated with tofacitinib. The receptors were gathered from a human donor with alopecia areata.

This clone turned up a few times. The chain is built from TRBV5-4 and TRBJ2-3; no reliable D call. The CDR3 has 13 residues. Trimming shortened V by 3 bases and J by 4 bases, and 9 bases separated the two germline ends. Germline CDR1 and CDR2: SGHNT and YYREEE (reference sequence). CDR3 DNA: TGTGCCAGCAGCTCGACGGCCGCAGATACGCAGTATTTT. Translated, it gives CASSSTAADTQYF.

CDR3: CAWSVPNFMETQYF. In DNA form, the CDR3 reads TGTGCCTGGAGTGTACCAAACTTCATGGAGACCCAGTACTTC. This chain connects TRBV30 to TRBJ2-5, with D unresolved. V lost 0 bases and J 5 bases, leaving 13 bases between the germline ends. The germline gives CDR1 GTSNPN, CDR2 SVGIG (reference sequence). This CDR3 comprises 14 residues.

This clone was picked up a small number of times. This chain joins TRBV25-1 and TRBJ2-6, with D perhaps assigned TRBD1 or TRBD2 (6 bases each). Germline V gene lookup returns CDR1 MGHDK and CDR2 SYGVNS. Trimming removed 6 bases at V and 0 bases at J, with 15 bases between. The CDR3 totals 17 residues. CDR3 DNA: TGTGCCAGCAGGGGGGCGCCGGGGGCCTCTGGGGCCAACGTCCTGACTTTC. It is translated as CASRGAPGASGANVLTF.

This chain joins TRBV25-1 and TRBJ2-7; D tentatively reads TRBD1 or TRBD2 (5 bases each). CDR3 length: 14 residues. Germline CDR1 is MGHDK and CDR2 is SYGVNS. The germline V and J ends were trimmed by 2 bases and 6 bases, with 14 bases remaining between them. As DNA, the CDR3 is TGTGCCAGCAGTGAAATGGGACCATTCGCCGAGCAGTACTTC. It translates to CASSEMGPFAEQYF.

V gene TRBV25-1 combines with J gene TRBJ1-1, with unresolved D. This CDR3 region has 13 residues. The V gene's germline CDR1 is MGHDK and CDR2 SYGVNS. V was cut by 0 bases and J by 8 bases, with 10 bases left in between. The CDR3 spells CASSEYSRDEAFF. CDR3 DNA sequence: TGTGCCAGCAGTGAATACAGCCGTGACGAAGCTTTCTTT.

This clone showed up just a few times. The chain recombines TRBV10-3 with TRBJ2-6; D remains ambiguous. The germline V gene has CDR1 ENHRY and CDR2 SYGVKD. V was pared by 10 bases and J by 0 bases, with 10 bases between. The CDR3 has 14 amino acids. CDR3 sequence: CATLGGSGANVLTF. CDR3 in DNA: TGTGCCACCCTGGGCGGCTCTGGGGCCAACGTCCTGACTTTC.

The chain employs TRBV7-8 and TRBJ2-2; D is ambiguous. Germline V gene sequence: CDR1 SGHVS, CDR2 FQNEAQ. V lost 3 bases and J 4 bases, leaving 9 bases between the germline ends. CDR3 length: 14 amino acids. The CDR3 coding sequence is TGTGCCAGCAGCTTTCCGGGTAGCACCGGGGAGCTGTTTTTT. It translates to CASSFPGSTGELFF.

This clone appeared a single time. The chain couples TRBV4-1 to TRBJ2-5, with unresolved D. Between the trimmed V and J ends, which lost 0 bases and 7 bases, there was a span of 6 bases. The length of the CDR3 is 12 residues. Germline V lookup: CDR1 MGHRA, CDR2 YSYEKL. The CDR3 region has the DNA TGCGCCAGCAGCCAAGACAAGGGGACCCAGTACTTC. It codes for CASSQDKGTQYF.

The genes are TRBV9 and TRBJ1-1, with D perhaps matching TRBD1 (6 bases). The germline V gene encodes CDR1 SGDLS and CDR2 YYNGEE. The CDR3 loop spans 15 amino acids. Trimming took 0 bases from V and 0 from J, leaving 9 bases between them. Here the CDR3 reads CASSVGDRMNTEAFF. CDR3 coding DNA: TGTGCCAGCAGCGTAGGAGACAGGATGAACACTGAAGCTTTCTTT.

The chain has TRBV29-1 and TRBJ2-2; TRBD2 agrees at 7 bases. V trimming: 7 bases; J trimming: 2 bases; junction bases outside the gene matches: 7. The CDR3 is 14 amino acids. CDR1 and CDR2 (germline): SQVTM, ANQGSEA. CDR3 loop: CSGRRGSNTGELFF. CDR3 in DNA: TGCAGCGGCAGGCGGGGGAGCAACACCGGGGAGCTGTTTTTT.